Below, one T cell receptor beta chain is given with its context. V lost 5 bases and J lost 5; bases outside the gene matches: 8. Germline-derived CDR1 and CDR2 are SGHTA and FQGTGA. The CDR3 contains 15 residues. The data were taken from a study of T cell changes during pregnancy in multiple sclerosis. Using immunoSEQ multiplex PCR, the repertoire was profiled, and TCRdb retains in-frame clones only, with some absent. Here the sample spans 50,000 or so clones, around 92% being singletons. The sequence was obtained from a female donor with multiple sclerosis, enrolled in a pregnancy study. The sample here was CD4+ T cells from peripheral blood mononuclear cells, taken in the third trimester of pregnancy. The chain combines TRBV7-3 with TRBJ2-1; 8 positions match TRBD1. CDR3 in DNA: TGTGCCAGCAGCAAAGACAGGGGACGGAACAATGAGCAGTTCTTC. Its protein product is CASSKDRGRNNEQFF.